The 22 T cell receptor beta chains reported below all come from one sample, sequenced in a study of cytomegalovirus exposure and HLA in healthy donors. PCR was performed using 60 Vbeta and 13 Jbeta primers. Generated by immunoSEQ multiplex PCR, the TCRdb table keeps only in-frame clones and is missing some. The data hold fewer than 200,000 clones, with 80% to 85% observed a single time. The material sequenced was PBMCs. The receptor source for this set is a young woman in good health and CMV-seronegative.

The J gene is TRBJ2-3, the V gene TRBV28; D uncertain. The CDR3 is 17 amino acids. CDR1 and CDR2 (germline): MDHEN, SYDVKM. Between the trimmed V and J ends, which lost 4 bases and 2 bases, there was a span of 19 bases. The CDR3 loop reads CASSSPSGGSPTDTQYF. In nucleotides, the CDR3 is TGTGCCAGCAGTTCCCCGTCTGGCGGTTCTCCCACAGATACGCAGTATTTT.

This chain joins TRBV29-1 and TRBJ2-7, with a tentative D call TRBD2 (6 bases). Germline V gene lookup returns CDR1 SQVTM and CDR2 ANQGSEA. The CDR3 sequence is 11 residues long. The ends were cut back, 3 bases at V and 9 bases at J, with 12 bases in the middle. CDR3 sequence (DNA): TGCAGCGTTGACGGAGGGTTGCGGCAGTACTTC. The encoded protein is CSVDGGLRQYF.

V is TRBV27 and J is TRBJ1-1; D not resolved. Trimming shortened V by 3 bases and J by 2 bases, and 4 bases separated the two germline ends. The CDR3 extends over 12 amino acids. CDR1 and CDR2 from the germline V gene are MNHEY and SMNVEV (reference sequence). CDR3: CASSLGNTEAFF. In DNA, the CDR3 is TGTGCCAGCAGTTTGGGCAACACTGAAGCTTTCTTT.

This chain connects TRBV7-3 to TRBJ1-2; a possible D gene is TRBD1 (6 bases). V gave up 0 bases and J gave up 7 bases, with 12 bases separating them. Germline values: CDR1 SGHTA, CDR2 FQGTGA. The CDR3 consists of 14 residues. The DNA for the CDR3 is TGTGCCAGCAGCTTAACCCATGGACAGTCTGGCTACACCTTC. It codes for CASSLTHGQSGYTF.

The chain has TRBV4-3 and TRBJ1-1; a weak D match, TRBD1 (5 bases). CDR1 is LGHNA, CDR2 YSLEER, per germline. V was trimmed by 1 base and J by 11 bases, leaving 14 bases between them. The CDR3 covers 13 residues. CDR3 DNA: TGCGCCAGCAGCCAAGCCCCGGGGGGGTTTGCTTTCTTT. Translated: CASSQAPGGFAFF.

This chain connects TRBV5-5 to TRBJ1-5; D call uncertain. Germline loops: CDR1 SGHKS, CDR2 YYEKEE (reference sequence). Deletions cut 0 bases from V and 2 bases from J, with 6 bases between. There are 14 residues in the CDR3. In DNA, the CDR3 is TGTGCCAGCAGCTTGGCCAGTGGCAATCAGCCCCAGCATTTT. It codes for CASSLASGNQPQHF.

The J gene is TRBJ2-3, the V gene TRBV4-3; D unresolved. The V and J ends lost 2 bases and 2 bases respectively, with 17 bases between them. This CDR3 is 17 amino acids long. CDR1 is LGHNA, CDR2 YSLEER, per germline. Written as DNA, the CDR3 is TGCGCCAGCAGCCAAACCTATAGTCGTTGGTCCACAGATACGCAGTATTTT. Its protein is CASSQTYSRWSTDTQYF.

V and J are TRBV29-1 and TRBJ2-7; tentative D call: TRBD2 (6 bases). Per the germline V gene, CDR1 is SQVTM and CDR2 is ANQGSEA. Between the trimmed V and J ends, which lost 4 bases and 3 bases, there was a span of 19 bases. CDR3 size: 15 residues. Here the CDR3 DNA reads TGCAGCGTTGTGGGGGGAAGAAAAGGGGTCTACGAGCAGTACTTC. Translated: CSVVGGRKGVYEQYF.

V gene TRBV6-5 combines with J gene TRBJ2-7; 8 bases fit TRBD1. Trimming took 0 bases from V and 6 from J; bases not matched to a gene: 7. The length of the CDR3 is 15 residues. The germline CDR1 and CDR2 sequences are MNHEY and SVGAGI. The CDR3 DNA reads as TGTGCCAGCAGTTACTCGGGGACAGGTCTCCGCGAGCAGTACTTC. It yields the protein CASSYSGTGLREQYF.

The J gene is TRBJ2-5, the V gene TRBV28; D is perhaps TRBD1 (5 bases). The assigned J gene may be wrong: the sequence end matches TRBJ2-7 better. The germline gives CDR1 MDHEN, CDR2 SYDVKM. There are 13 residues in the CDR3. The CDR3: CASSFSGFLEQYF. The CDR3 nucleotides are TGTGCCAGCAGTTTTTCAGGGTTCCTCGAGCAGTACTTC.

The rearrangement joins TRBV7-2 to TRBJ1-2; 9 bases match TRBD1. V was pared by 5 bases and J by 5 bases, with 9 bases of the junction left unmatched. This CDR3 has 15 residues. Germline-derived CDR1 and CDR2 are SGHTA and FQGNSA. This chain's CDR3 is CASSPWTGAGYGYTF. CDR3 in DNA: TGTGCCAGCAGCCCATGGACAGGGGCAGGATATGGCTACACCTTC. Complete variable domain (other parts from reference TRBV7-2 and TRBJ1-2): GAGVSQSPSNKVTEKGKDVELRCDPISGHTALYWYRQSLGQGLEFLIYFQGNSAPDKSGLPSDRFSAERTGGSVSTLTIQRTQQEDSAVYLCASSPWTGAGYGYTFGSGTRLTVV.

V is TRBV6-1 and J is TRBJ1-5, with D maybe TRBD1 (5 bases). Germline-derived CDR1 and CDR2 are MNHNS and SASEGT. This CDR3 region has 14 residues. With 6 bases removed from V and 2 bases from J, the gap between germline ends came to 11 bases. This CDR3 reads CASRGPGGNQPQHF. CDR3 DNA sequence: TGTGCCAGCAGGGGGCCCGGCGGCAATCAGCCCCAGCATTTT.

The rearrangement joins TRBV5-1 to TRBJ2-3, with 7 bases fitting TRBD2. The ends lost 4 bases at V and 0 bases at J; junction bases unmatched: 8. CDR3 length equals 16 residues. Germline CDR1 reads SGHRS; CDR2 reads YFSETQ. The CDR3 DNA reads TGCGCCAGCAGCCCTCTAGCGGAAACAAGCACAGATACGCAGTATTTT. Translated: CASSPLAETSTDTQYF.

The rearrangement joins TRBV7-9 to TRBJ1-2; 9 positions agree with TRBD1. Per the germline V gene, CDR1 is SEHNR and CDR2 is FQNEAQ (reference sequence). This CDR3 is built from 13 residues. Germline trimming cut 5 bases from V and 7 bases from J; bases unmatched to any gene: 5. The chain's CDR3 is CASSQGQGGGYTF. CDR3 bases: TGTGCCAGCAGCCAGGGACAGGGCGGTGGCTACACCTTC. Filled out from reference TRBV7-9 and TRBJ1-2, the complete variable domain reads DTGVSQNPRHKITKRGQNVTFRCDPISEHNRLYWYRQTLGQGPEFLTYFQNEAQLEKSRLLSDRFSAERPKGSFSTLEIQRTEQGDSAMYLCASSQGQGGGYTFGSGTRLTVV.

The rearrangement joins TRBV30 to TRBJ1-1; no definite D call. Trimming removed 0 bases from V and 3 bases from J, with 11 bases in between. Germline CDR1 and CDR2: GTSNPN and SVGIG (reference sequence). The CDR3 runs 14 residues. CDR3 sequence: CAWSVPPADTEAFF. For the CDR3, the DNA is TGTGCCTGGAGTGTACCCCCCGCGGACACTGAAGCTTTCTTT.

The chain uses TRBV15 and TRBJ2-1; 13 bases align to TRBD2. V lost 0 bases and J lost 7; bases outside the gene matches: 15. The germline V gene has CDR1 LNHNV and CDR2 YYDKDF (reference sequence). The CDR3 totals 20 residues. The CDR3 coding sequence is TGTGCCACCAGCAGAGATACCTACCGACTAGCGGGGGGCCGTAGGAATGAGCAGTTCTTC. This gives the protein CATSRDTYRLAGGRRNEQFF. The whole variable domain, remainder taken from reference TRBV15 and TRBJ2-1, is DAMVIQNPRYQVTQFGKPVTLSCSQTLNHNVMYWYQQKSSQAPKLLFHYYDKDFNNEADTPDNFQSRRPNTSFCFLDIRSPGLGDTAMYLCATSRDTYRLAGGRRNEQFFGPGTRLTVL.

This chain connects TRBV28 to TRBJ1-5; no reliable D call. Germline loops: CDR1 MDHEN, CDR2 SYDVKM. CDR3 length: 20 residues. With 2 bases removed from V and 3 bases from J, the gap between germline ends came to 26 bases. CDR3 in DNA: TGTGCCAGCAGTTTACTACTAATTATCCCGGACTCTGGATACAATCAGCCCCAGCATTTT. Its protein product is CASSLLLIIPDSGYNQPQHF. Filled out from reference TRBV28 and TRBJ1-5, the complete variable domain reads DVKVTQSSRYLVKRTGEKVFLECVQDMDHENMFWYRQDPGLGLRLIYFSYDVKMKEKGDIPEGYSVSREKKERFSLILESASTNQTSMYLCASSLLLIIPDSGYNQPQHFGDGTRLSIL.

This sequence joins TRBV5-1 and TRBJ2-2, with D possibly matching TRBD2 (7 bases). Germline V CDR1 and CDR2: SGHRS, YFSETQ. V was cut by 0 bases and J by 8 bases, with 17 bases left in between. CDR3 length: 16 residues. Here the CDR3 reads CASSLVSSGRGGELFF. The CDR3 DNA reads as TGCGCCAGCAGCTTGGTTTCTAGCGGCAGGGGAGGGGAGCTGTTTTTT.

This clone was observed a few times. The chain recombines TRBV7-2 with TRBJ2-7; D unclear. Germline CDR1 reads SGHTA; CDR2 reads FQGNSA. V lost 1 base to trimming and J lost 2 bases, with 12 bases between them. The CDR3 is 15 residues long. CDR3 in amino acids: CASSLGRQLAYEQYF. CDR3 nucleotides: TGTGCCAGCAGCTTAGGTCGGCAGCTAGCCTACGAGCAGTACTTC.

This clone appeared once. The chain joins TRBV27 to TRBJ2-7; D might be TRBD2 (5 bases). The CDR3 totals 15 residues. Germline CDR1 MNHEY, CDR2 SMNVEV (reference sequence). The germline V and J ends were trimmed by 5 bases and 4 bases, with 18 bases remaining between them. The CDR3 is CASSDQVGVGYEQYF. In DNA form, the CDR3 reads TGTGCCAGCAGTGATCAGGTGGGAGTTGGATACGAGCAGTACTTC.

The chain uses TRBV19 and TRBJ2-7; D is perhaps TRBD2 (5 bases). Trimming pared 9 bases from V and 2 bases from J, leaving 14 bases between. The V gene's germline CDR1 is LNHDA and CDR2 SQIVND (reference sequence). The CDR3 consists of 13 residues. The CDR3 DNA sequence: TGTGCCAGCCGAAAAGCCGGGGCCTACGAGCAGTACTTC. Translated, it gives CASRKAGAYEQYF.

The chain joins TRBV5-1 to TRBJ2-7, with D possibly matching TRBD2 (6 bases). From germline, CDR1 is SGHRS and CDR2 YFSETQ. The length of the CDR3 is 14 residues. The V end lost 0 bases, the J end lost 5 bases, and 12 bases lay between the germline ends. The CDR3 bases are TGCGCCAGCAGCTTGGACTACGGGAGCGACGAGCAGTACTTC. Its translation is CASSLDYGSDEQYF.